This TCR beta chain emerged from a study of T cell changes during pregnancy in multiple sclerosis. Clones were sequenced by immunoSEQ multiplex PCR, and TCRdb holds only the in-frame ones, with some missing. The repertoire has around 26,000 clones, 86% of them found once; the top ten carry 10% to 15%. The sequence derives from a female donor in good health, enrolled as a control in a pregnancy study. Specimen: CD8+ T cells from peripheral blood mononuclear cells, collected in the first trimester of pregnancy.

CDR3 residues: CASSQDPGNTEAFF. Written as DNA, the CDR3 is TGCGCCAGCAGCCAAGATCCCGGGAACACTGAAGCTTTCTTT. The rearrangement links TRBV4-1 to TRBJ1-1; D is unclear. Trimming shortened V by 0 bases and J by 1 base, and 6 bases separated the two germline ends. CDR1 is MGHRA and CDR2 is YSYEKL in the germline V gene. The CDR3 extends over 14 amino acids.